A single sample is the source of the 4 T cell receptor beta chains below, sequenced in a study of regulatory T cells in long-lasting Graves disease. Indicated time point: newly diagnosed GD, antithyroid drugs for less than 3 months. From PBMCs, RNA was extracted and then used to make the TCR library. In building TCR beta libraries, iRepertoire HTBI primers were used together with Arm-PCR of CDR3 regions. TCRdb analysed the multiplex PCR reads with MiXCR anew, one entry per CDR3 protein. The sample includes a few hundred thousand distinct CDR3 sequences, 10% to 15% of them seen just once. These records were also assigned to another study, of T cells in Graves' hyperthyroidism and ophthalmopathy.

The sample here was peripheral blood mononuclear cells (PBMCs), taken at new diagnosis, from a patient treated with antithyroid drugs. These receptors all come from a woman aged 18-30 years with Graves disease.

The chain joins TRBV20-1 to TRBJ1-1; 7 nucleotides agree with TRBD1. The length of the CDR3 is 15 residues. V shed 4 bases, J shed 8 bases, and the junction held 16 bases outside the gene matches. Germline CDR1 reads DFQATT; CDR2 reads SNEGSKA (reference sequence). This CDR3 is CSANPQDRLKLEAFF. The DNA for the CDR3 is TGCAGTGCTAACCCCCAGGACAGGCTAAAACTAGAAGCTTTCTTT.

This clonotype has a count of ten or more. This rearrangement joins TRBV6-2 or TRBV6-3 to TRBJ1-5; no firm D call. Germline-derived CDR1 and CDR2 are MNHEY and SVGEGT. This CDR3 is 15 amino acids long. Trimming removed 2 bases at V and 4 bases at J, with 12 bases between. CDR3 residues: CASSYVASQNQPQHF. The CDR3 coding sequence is TGTGCCAGCAGTTACGTAGCTTCTCAGAATCAGCCCCAGCATTTT.

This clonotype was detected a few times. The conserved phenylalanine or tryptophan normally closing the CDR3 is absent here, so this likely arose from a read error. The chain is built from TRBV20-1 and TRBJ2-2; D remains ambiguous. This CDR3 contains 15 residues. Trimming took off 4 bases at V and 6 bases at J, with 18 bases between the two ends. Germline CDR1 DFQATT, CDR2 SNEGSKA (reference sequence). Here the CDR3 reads CSATLGERRSGELFC. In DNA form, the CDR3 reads TGCAGTGCTACCTTGGGCGAGCGTAGGTCCGGGGAGCTGTTTTGT.

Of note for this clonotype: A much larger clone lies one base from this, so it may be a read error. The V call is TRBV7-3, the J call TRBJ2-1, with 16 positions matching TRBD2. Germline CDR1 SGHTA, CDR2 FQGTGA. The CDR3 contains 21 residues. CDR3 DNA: TGTGCCAGCAGCTCCAGCCGAACCGGGACTAGCGGGAGGGAGGGATACAGTGAGCAGTTCTTC. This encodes CASSSSRTGTSGREGYSEQFF.